Sequencing of this T cell receptor beta chain was carried out in a study of blood T cells in healthy people across ages. V was clipped by 5 bases and J by 3 bases; unmatched bases: 10. The length of the CDR3 is 17 residues. Germline CDR1 and CDR2: DFQATT and SNEGSKA (reference sequence). A J-beta primer mix and a sample-barcoded 5' primer were used in a second PCR of roughly 6 to 11 cycles. TCRdb reprocessed the 5' RACE reads via MiXCR and lists one record per CDR3 protein. Among about 680,000 distinct CDR3 sequences listed, 49% were seen once. Donors gave 8 to 10 milliliters of peripheral blood apiece.

This TCR was recovered from a woman aged 55-69 years in good health. The V call is TRBV20-1, the J call TRBJ2-7; TRBD2 matches 16 bases. The material sequenced was blood. This chain's CDR3 is CSASGTSGRVLGYEQYF. As DNA, the CDR3 is TGCAGTGCTTCCGGGACTAGCGGGAGGGTGTTGGGCTACGAGCAGTACTTC.